This is a list of T cell receptor beta chains from one sample in a study of response to subunit inactivated influenza vaccine. TCRdb independently ran MiXCR on the RT-PCR reads; one entry per CDR3 protein. The profile shows hundreds of thousands of distinct CDR3 sequences, about 15% of them singletons. This specimen consisted of PBMCs from blood, obtained 14 to 15 days before vaccination. The source is a man aged 50 or older who received an inactivated influenza vaccine. Both conserved end residues are part of each CDR3. The order of the fields is clone size, V gene, J gene, D gene, CDR3 protein, CDR3 DNA. A D gene is named only where the DNA matches it firmly. Only some rows state a clone size, as once, few, many or a class for expanded clones.

clone_size: few
v_call: TRBV13
j_call: TRBJ2-3
d_call: TRBD2
cdr3_aa: CASSGTSATSTDTQYF
cdr3_nt: TGTGCCAGCAGCGGGACTAGCGCAACTAGCACAGATACGCAGTATTTT

clone_size: NA
v_call: TRBV6-2/TRBV6-3
j_call: TRBJ1-2
d_call: NA
cdr3_aa: CASSDAKRPRVAGDGYTF
cdr3_nt: TGTGCCAGCAGTGACGCGAAAAGACCGAGGGTCGCAGGGGACGGCTACACCTTC

clone_size: many
v_call: TRBV29-1
j_call: TRBJ2-4
d_call: NA
cdr3_aa: CSAELGNIQYF
cdr3_nt: TGCAGCGCTGAGCTAGGGAACATTCAGTACTTC

clone_size: many
v_call: TRBV20-1
j_call: TRBJ1-5
d_call: NA
cdr3_aa: CSASRGVQPQHF
cdr3_nt: TGCAGTGCTAGTAGGGGGGTCCAGCCCCAGCATTTT

clone_size: few
v_call: TRBV7-9
j_call: TRBJ2-2
d_call: TRBD2
cdr3_aa: CGTSGRLNTGELFF
cdr3_nt: TGTGGTACTAGCGGGAGGCTTAACACCGGGGAGCTGTTTTTT

clone_size: few
v_call: TRBV20-1
j_call: TRBJ2-5
d_call: TRBD2
cdr3_aa: CSARDAEGGPETQYF
cdr3_nt: TGCAGTGCTAGAGATGCGGAGGGAGGGCCGGAGACCCAGTACTTC

clone_size: NA
v_call: TRBV28
j_call: TRBJ1-6
d_call: TRBD1
cdr3_aa: CASRRDSTNSPLHF
cdr3_nt: TGTGCCAGCAGGCGGGACAGTACCAATTCACCCCTCCACTTT

clone_size: many
v_call: TRBV6-6
j_call: TRBJ1-1
d_call: NA
cdr3_aa: CASKPGMNTEAFF
cdr3_nt: TGTGCCAGCAAACCAGGCATGAACACTGAAGCTTTCTTT

clone_size: few
v_call: TRBV7-2
j_call: TRBJ2-2
d_call: NA
cdr3_aa: CASSLDTGHTGELFF
cdr3_nt: TGTGCCAGCAGCTTAGATACGGGACACACCGGGGAGCTGTTTTTT

clone_size: NA
v_call: TRBV10-3
j_call: TRBJ2-4
d_call: TRBD2
cdr3_aa: CAISGTGGPKNIQYF
cdr3_nt: TGTGCCATCAGCGGAACGGGGGGACCCAAAAACATTCAGTACTTC

clone_size: NA
v_call: TRBV7-6
j_call: TRBJ2-5
d_call: TRBD2
cdr3_aa: CASSLFGLAGVGLEETQYF
cdr3_nt: TGTGCCAGCAGCTTATTCGGACTAGCGGGGGTGGGTCTCGAAGAGACCCAGTACTTC

clone_size: once
v_call: TRBV24-1
j_call: TRBJ2-2
d_call: NA
cdr3_aa: CAASDLPGGQKVPTNTGELFF
cdr3_nt: TGTGCGGCCAGTGATTTGCCGGGGGGACAGAAGGTCCCAACGAACACCGGGGAGCTGTTTTTT

clone_size: few
v_call: TRBV2
j_call: TRBJ2-1
d_call: TRBD1
cdr3_aa: CASSADRGGHNEQFF
cdr3_nt: TGTGCCAGCAGTGCGGACAGGGGAGGCCACAATGAGCAGTTCTTC

clone_size: few
v_call: TRBV28
j_call: TRBJ1-5
d_call: NA
cdr3_aa: CASSQQGIGNQPQHF
cdr3_nt: TGTGCCAGCAGTCAACAGGGAATTGGCAATCAGCCCCAGCATTTT

clone_size: NA
v_call: TRBV5-1
j_call: TRBJ2-7
d_call: NA
cdr3_aa: CASSWGNREVTYEQYF
cdr3_nt: TGCGCCAGCAGCTGGGGGAACAGGGAGGTGACCTACGAGCAGTACTTC

clone_size: few
v_call: TRBV20-1
j_call: TRBJ2-5
d_call: TRBD2
cdr3_aa: CSARDLLPLAGAKETQYF
cdr3_nt: TGCAGTGCTAGAGACCTACTTCCCCTAGCGGGAGCAAAAGAGACCCAGTACTTC

clone_size: few
v_call: TRBV10-3
j_call: TRBJ1-1
d_call: TRBD1
cdr3_aa: CAISEGRGRRNTEAFF
cdr3_nt: TGTGCCATCAGTGAGGGCAGGGGGCGCCGGAACACTGAAGCTTTCTTT

clone_size: NA
v_call: TRBV6-1
j_call: TRBJ1-2
d_call: TRBD1
cdr3_aa: CASSARPGGNYGYTF
cdr3_nt: TGTGCCAGCAGTGCAAGGCCAGGGGGCAACTATGGCTACACCTTC

clone_size: many
v_call: TRBV7-9
j_call: TRBJ1-5
d_call: TRBD1
cdr3_aa: CASSFGQGGQPQHF
cdr3_nt: TGCGCCAGCAGCTTTGGCCAGGGGGGACAGCCCCAGCATTTT

clone_size: NA
v_call: TRBV6-2/TRBV6-3
j_call: TRBJ2-2
d_call: TRBD1
cdr3_aa: CASSYSRDRVTGELFF
cdr3_nt: TGTGCCAGCAGTTACTCGAGGGACAGAGTCACCGGGGAGCTGTTTTTT

clone_size: few
v_call: TRBV19
j_call: TRBJ2-1
d_call: TRBD2
cdr3_aa: CASSMTSEYNEQFF
cdr3_nt: TGTGCCAGTAGTATGACTAGCGAGTACAATGAGCAGTTCTTC

clone_size: NA
v_call: TRBV30
j_call: TRBJ2-7
d_call: TRBD1
cdr3_aa: CAWSQGQGVAEQYF
cdr3_nt: TGTGCCTGGAGTCAGGGTCAGGGGGTTGCCGAGCAGTACTTC

clone_size: many
v_call: TRBV7-8
j_call: TRBJ1-2
d_call: TRBD1
cdr3_aa: CASSLAGTGGYGYTF
cdr3_nt: TGTGCCAGCAGCTTAGCGGGTACAGGGGGCTATGGCTACACCTTC

clone_size: few
v_call: TRBV7-9
j_call: TRBJ2-3
d_call: TRBD2
cdr3_aa: CASRPSLAGAGSDTQYF
cdr3_nt: TGTGCCAGCAGGCCATCGTTAGCGGGAGCGGGGTCAGATACGCAGTATTTT

clone_size: many
v_call: TRBV30
j_call: TRBJ2-2
d_call: TRBD1
cdr3_aa: CAWSVTGGSTGELFF
cdr3_nt: TGTGCCTGGAGTGTGACAGGGGGCTCAACCGGGGAGCTGTTTTTT